This T cell receptor (beta chain) was documented in a study of T-cell reconstitution after alpha-beta-depleted transplantation in children. Molecular barcoding with unique molecular identifiers was used for the TCRbeta library. TCRdb analysed the PCR reads with MiXCR anew, one entry per CDR3 protein. The sample lists approximately 400,000 distinct CDR3 sequences, roughly a tenth occurring once. The CDR3 is 17 residues long. Germline loops: CDR1 SGHRS, CDR2 YFSETQ. Trimming removed 6 bases from V and 1 base from J; junction bases left unmatched: 11. The chain employs TRBV5-1 and TRBJ2-3, with 10 bases aligning to TRBD2. The sample in question was PBMCs from the stem cell graft donor, obtained from the stem cell graft. The receptor was derived from a human donor who donated a stem cell graft to a child with acute myeloid leukemia. DNA of the CDR3: TGCGCCAGCACAAAGCCGGCTAGCGGGGGCGGCACAGATACGCAGTATTTT. Amino acid sequence: CASTKPASGGGTDTQYF.